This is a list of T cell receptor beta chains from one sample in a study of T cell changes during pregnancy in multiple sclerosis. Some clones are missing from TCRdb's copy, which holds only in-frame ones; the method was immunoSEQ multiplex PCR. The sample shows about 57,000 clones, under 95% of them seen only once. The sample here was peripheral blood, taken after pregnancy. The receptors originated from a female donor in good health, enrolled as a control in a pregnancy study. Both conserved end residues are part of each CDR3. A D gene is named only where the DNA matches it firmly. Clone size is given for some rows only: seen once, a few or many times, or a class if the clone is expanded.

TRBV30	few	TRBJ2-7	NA	TGTGCCTGGACTTTTGGCGGCGAGCAGTACTTC	CAWTFGGEQYF
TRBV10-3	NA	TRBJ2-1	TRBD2	TGTGCCATCAGTGACTACGGGACTAGCGGGAGGGTTTCCTACAATGAGCAGTTCTTC	CAISDYGTSGRVSYNEQFF
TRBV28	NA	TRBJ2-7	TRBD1	TGTGCCAGCAGTCACAGGGACAGCTACGAGCAGTACTTC	CASSHRDSYEQYF
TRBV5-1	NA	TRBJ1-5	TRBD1	TGCGCCAGCAGCTTGGAGGGGGCTCGAAATCAGCCCCAGCATTTT	CASSLEGARNQPQHF
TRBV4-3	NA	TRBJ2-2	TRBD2	TGCGCCAGCAGCCGGGGGGGTAGCGGGGCCCCGAACACCGGGGAGCTGTTTTTT	CASSRGGSGAPNTGELFF
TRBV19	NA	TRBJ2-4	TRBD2	TGTGCCAGTAGTATGACTAGCGAAGATAGCATTCAGTACTTC	CASSMTSEDSIQYF
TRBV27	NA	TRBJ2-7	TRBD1	TGTGCCAGCAGTTACCAGACAGGGGGCCAGCAGTACTTC	CASSYQTGGQQYF
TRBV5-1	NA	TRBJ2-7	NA	TGCGCCAGCAGCACCCTCTCCCTGGGGGGCTACGAGCAGTACTTC	CASSTLSLGGYEQYF
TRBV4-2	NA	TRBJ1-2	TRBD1	TGTGCCAGCAGCCAAGAAACAGGGGGCCTTGGCTACACCTTC	CASSQETGGLGYTF
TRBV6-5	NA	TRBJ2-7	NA	TGTGCCAGCAGCTTGACAGCCTTCTCCTACGAGCAGTACTTC	CASSLTAFSYEQYF
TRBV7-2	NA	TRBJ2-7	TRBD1	TGTGCCAGCAGCTTTACAGGGGGTATCTCCTACGAGCAGTACTTC	CASSFTGGISYEQYF
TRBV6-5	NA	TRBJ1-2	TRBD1	TGTGCCAGCAGTCACCGGGAGACAGGGGAGCGCGGCTACACCTTC	CASSHRETGERGYTF
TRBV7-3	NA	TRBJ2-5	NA	TGTGCCAGCAGCCCAGGGATGATCGTGGAGACCCAGTACTTC	CASSPGMIVETQYF
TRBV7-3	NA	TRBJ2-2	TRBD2	TGTGCCAGCAGCTTACTAGCGGGGGGCACCGGGGAGCTGTTTTTT	CASSLLAGGTGELFF
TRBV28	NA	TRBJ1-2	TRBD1	TGTGCCAGCAGAGTCCCCCCGGGACAGGGTCTCTATGGCTACACCTTC	CASRVPPGQGLYGYTF
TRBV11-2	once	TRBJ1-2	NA	TGTGCCAGCAGCTACCAGGGGAGACAGGAAAAGACTAACTATGGCTACACCTTC	CASSYQGRQEKTNYGYTF
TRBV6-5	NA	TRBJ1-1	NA	TGTGCCAGCAGTTACGAGTGGCAGGGGAACACTGAAGCTTTCTTT	CASSYEWQGNTEAFF
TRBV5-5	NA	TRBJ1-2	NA	TGTGCCAGCAGCTTGGGAGTCACCACTAACTATGGCTACACCTTC	CASSLGVTTNYGYTF
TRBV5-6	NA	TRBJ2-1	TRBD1	TGTGCCAGCAGCTTGATTCAGGGGGCCACCTACAATGAGCAGTTCTTC	CASSLIQGATYNEQFF
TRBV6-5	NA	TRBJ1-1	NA	TGTGCCAGCAGCACAGCGGGGAACACTGAAGCTTTCTTT	CASSTAGNTEAFF
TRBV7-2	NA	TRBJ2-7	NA	TGTGCCAGCAGCTTAGGCGGGGCCCTTCTTTACGAGCAGTACTTC	CASSLGGALLYEQYF
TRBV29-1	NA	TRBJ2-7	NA	TGCAGCGTTGAAGGAATGGCAGAATCCGGAGGAGTCAACGAGCAGTACTTC	CSVEGMAESGGVNEQYF
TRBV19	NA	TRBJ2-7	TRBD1	TGTGCCAGTAGTATCGGGACAGGGGGCTACGAGCAGTACTTC	CASSIGTGGYEQYF
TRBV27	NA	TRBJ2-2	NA	TGTGCCAGCAGGCCGACAGGGAACACCGGGGAGCTGTTTTTT	CASRPTGNTGELFF
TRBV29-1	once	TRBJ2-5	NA	TGCAGCGTCAACCCGGGGGAAGAGACCCAGTACTTC	CSVNPGEETQYF
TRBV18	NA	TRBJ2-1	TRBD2	TGTGCCAGCTCACCATTCGGTAGCGGGAGCTACAATGAGCAGTTCTTC	CASSPFGSGSYNEQFF
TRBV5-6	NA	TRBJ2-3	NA	TGTGCCAGCAGCTTGAAGCCTAGTCTATATACGCAGTATTTT	CASSLKPSLYTQYF